This entry lists 25 T cell receptor beta chains sequenced from one sample in a study of cytomegalovirus exposure and HLA in healthy donors. The PCR contained 60 Vbeta and 13 Jbeta primers. TCRdb's table, derived via immunoSEQ multiplex PCR, lists solely in-frame clones and lacks some. In all, the sample yields 60,000 to 75,000 clones. The specimen was PBMCs. All receptors derive from a woman in her 30s in good health and CMV-seronegative.

The chain joins TRBV2 to TRBJ2-1, with 9 bases fitting TRBD2. Germline trimming cut 4 bases from V and 5 bases from J; bases unmatched to any gene: 3. Germline V lookup: CDR1 SNHLY, CDR2 FYNNEI. The CDR3 is 14 residues long. The CDR3 DNA follows: TGTGCCAGCAGTGCCCGACTAGCGGACAATGAGCAGTTCTTC. Translated, it gives CASSARLADNEQFF.

The rearrangement joins TRBV6-5 to TRBJ1-2; D possibly corresponds to TRBD1 (5 bases). Trimming cost V 0 bases and J 5 bases, with 7 bases left between them. This CDR3 has 13 residues. In germline, CDR1 is MNHEY, CDR2 SVGAGI. This chain's CDR3 is CASSYSGGYGYTF. Written as DNA, the CDR3 is TGTGCCAGCAGTTACTCGGGGGGGTATGGCTACACCTTC.

The chain couples TRBV28 to TRBJ2-6, with D unclear. Trimming took off 2 bases at V and 3 bases at J, with 5 bases between the two ends. CDR1 and CDR2 (germline): MDHEN, SYDVKM. CDR3 length equals 14 residues. CDR3 in DNA: TGTGCCAGCAGTTTACGGGTTGGGGCCAACGTCCTGACTTTC. This encodes CASSLRVGANVLTF.

This sequence joins TRBV9 and TRBJ2-1, with 10 bases identical to TRBD2. The CDR3 covers 17 residues. V was clipped by 4 bases and J by 5 bases; unmatched bases: 12. Germline V gives CDR1 SGDLS, CDR2 YYNGEE. CDR3 DNA sequence: TGTGCCAGCAGCCCCCGAACTAGCGGGGATCCTAACAATGAGCAGTTCTTC. Its protein is CASSPRTSGDPNNEQFF.

The chain uses TRBV13 and TRBJ2-7, with a weak D call TRBD2 (5 bases). Germline CDR1 PRHDT, CDR2 FYEKMQ (reference sequence). Trimming left V 4 bases short and J 2 bases short, with 9 bases between. This CDR3 has 13 amino acids. The DNA of the CDR3 is TGTGCCAGCAGCTCACTAGGAGCCTACGAGCAGTACTTC. Its translation: CASSSLGAYEQYF.

The chain employs TRBV7-9 and TRBJ2-5; tentative D call: TRBD1 (6 bases). V was shortened by 5 bases and J by 4 bases, with 17 bases between the two germline ends. The CDR3 is 15 residues long. CDR1 and CDR2 (germline): SEHNR, FQNEAQ (reference sequence). CDR3 sequence (DNA): TGTGCCAGCAGCCCGAAGATGGTAGGGGGAGAGACCCAGTACTTC. It encodes CASSPKMVGGETQYF.

The chain is built from TRBV2 and TRBJ2-1; 10 positions agree with TRBD2. The V gene's germline CDR1 is SNHLY and CDR2 FYNNEI. The CDR3 covers 14 residues. V lost 6 bases to trimming and J lost 8 bases; unmatched junction nucleotides: 7. This chain's CDR3 is CASRAGGGTDEQFF. The CDR3 nucleotides are TGTGCCAGCAGAGCGGGAGGGGGTACGGATGAGCAGTTCTTC. Drawing the rest from reference TRBV2 and TRBJ2-1, the complete variable domain is EPEVTQTPSHQVTQMGQEVILRCVPISNHLYFYWYRQILGQKVEFLVSFYNNEISEKSEIFDDQFSVERPDGSNFTLKIRSTKLEDSAMYFCASRAGGGTDEQFFGPGTRLTVL.

The chain combines TRBV30 with TRBJ1-4; 8 nucleotides align to TRBD1. Germline loops: CDR1 GTSNPN, CDR2 SVGIG (reference sequence). V lost 3 bases to trimming and J lost 4 bases; unmatched junction nucleotides: 7. This CDR3 is built from 15 residues. CDR3 region: CAWSGDRGGNEKLFF. The CDR3 nucleotides read TGTGCCTGGAGCGGTGACAGGGGAGGTAATGAAAAACTGTTTTTT. The whole variable domain, filled in from reference TRBV30 and TRBJ1-4, reads SQTIHQWPATLVQPVGSPLSLECTVEGTSNPNLYWYRQAAGRGLQLLFYSVGIGQISSEVPQNLSASRPQDRQFILSSKKLLLSDSGFYLCAWSGDRGGNEKLFFGSGTQLSVL.

The chain recombines TRBV9 with TRBJ1-3, with D tentatively TRBD1 (6 bases). The CDR3 runs to 15 residues. Germline assignment: CDR1 SGDLS and CDR2 YYNGEE. V dropped 4 bases and J dropped 7 bases, with 18 bases sitting between them. In nucleotides, the CDR3 is TGTGCCAGCAGCCCCGAGGGGGGGGACGCCAACACCATATATTTT. Encoded protein: CASSPEGGDANTIYF.

The rearrangement links TRBV5-4 to TRBJ2-2; 8 bases are shared with TRBD2. Germline lookup yields CDR1 SGHNT and CDR2 YYREEE (reference sequence). CDR3 length equals 15 residues. The ends lost 4 bases at V and 6 bases at J; junction bases unmatched: 8. The CDR3 loop is CASSPSGSRAGELFF. CDR3 nucleotide sequence: TGTGCCAGCAGCCCAAGCGGGAGTAGAGCCGGGGAGCTGTTTTTT.

J is TRBJ1-2 and V is TRBV5-5, with TRBD1 matching over 7 bases. The germline gives CDR1 SGHKS, CDR2 YYEKEE (reference sequence). Unmatched junction bases numbered 14, after V lost 4 bases and J lost 8 bases. CDR3 length: 15 residues. The CDR3 loop is CASSPWGQGGGGYTF. In nucleotides, the CDR3 is TGTGCCAGCAGCCCCTGGGGGCAGGGGGGAGGAGGCTACACCTTC.

The V call is TRBV15, the J call TRBJ1-2; unclear D gene. The CDR3 has 15 amino acids. Trimming cost V 0 bases and J 4 bases, with 12 bases left between them. Germline-derived CDR1 and CDR2 are LNHNV and YYDKDF (reference sequence). The CDR3 spells CATSRDRGQLYGYTF. CDR3 coding DNA: TGTGCCACCAGCAGAGATCGAGGGCAGCTCTATGGCTACACCTTC.

The chain employs TRBV28 and TRBJ2-7; D perhaps matches TRBD2 (6 bases). The V and J ends lost 10 bases and 2 bases respectively, with 12 bases between them. CDR1 is MDHEN, CDR2 SYDVKM, per germline. The CDR3 is 12 amino acids. The CDR3 DNA reads TGTGCCACCGAGGCGGGAACCTACGAGCAGTACTTC. Protein product: CATEAGTYEQYF.

The chain has TRBV6-1 and TRBJ2-4, with D maybe TRBD2 (6 bases). CDR3 length: 14 residues. Per the germline V gene, CDR1 is MNHNS and CDR2 is SASEGT. Trimming removed 7 bases from V and 8 bases from J, with 18 bases in between. CDR3 sequence reads: CASITDYGGDIQYF. The DNA for the CDR3 is TGTGCCAGCATCACAGACTACGGAGGGGACATTCAGTACTTC.

The chain employs TRBV11-1 and TRBJ2-6, with no clear D. The CDR3 runs 17 residues. In germline, CDR1 is SGHAT, CDR2 FQDESV (reference sequence). V lost 2 bases and J 0 bases, leaving 11 bases between the germline ends. The CDR3 DNA reads TGTGCCAGCAGCTTAATTCTCGAGGTCTCTGGGGCCAACGTCCTGACTTTC. It codes for CASSLILEVSGANVLTF.

The chain recombines TRBV7-2 with TRBJ2-2; TRBD1 might be the D (5 bases). The CDR3 is 14 amino acids. Germline CDR1 is SGHTA and CDR2 is FQGNSA. V lost 7 bases to trimming and J lost 6 bases, with 15 bases between them. CDR3 residues: CASIRAPGPGELFF. CDR3 bases: TGTGCCAGCATCAGGGCCCCAGGGCCCGGGGAGCTGTTTTTT.

The CDR3 DNA reads as TGTGCCAGCAGGTCAGCGGACAATGAGCAGTTCTTC. The encoded protein is CASRSADNEQFF. The gene calls are TRBV5-6 and TRBJ2-1, with D possibly matching TRBD2 (5 bases). Germline CDR1 and CDR2: SGHDT and YYEEEE. The CDR3 runs to 12 residues. Trimming shortened V by 5 bases and J by 5 bases, and 8 bases separated the two germline ends.

V is TRBV29-1 and J is TRBJ2-5; D gene unclear. V lost 4 bases and J 5 bases, leaving 8 bases between the germline ends. The CDR3 is made up of 11 amino acids. Looked up from germline, CDR1 is SQVTM and CDR2 is ANQGSEA. CDR3 sequence reads: CSVGVSETQYF. Written as DNA, the CDR3 is TGCAGCGTTGGGGTTAGCGAGACCCAGTACTTC.

The V and J genes are TRBV4-1 and TRBJ1-2, with D possibly TRBD1 on 5 matching bases. The CDR3 covers 15 residues. V was clipped by 0 bases and J by 4 bases, with 12 bases between them. The germline V gene has CDR1 MGHRA and CDR2 YSYEKL. DNA for the CDR3: TGCGCCAGCAGCCAAGACGGAGGGGTTGGCTATGGCTACACCTTC. It specifies CASSQDGGVGYGYTF.

The chain carries TRBV28 and TRBJ2-1; a possible D gene is TRBD1 (5 bases). CDR1 is MDHEN, CDR2 SYDVKM, per germline. The CDR3 has 15 amino acids. V was pared by 8 bases and J by 3 bases, with 17 bases between. Here the CDR3 DNA reads TGTGCCAGCCGAACCGAAGGGGCTTTCTACAATGAGCAGTTCTTC. Residues: CASRTEGAFYNEQFF.

The J gene is TRBJ2-1, the V gene TRBV10-2, with TRBD1 as a possible D gene (6 bases). V was trimmed by 6 bases and J by 7 bases, leaving 7 bases between them. Germline CDR1 and CDR2: WSHSY and SAAADI. The CDR3 covers 11 residues. CDR3 region: CASRRGNEQFF. For the CDR3, the DNA is TGCGCCAGCAGGAGGGGGAATGAGCAGTTCTTC.

This chain joins TRBV7-8 and TRBJ1-2; D may be TRBD1 (6 bases). Germline CDR1 and CDR2: SGHVS and FQNEAQ. There are 15 residues in the CDR3. V dropped 1 base and J dropped 8 bases, with 17 bases sitting between them. CDR3 sequence (DNA): TGTGCCAGCAGCTTAGGGGCAGGGCCTGGGGGCGGCTACACCTTC. Translating gives CASSLGAGPGGGYTF.

This sequence joins TRBV7-9 and TRBJ1-1; D is unclear. This CDR3 comprises 14 residues. CDR1 is SEHNR, CDR2 FQNEAQ, per germline (reference sequence). Trimming cost V 1 base and J 8 bases, with 14 bases left between them. CDR3 sequence: CASSLVSQRIEAFF. DNA for the CDR3: TGTGCCAGCAGCTTAGTAAGTCAGAGGATAGAAGCTTTCTTT. Together with reference TRBV7-9 and TRBJ1-1, the CDR3 gives the full variable domain: DTGVSQNPRHKITKRGQNVTFRCDPISEHNRLYWYRQTLGQGPEFLTYFQNEAQLEKSRLLSDRFSAERPKGSFSTLEIQRTEQGDSAMYLCASSLVSQRIEAFFGQGTRLTVV.

This chain joins TRBV12-5 and TRBJ1-1; a possible D gene is TRBD1 (5 bases). Germline V gives CDR1 LGHNT, CDR2 FRNRAP. CDR3 length equals 13 residues. V lost 6 bases and J 8 bases, leaving 16 bases between the germline ends. In DNA form, the CDR3 reads TGTGCTAGTGGGGCGGGACCGAGAGTAGAAGCTTTCTTT. This translates into CASGAGPRVEAFF.

J is TRBJ2-3 and V is TRBV6-4, with 12 bases that match TRBD2. Germline values: CDR1 MRHNA, CDR2 SNTAGT. V lost 7 bases to trimming and J lost 0 bases; unmatched junction nucleotides: 2. The CDR3 totals 15 residues. The CDR3, as DNA: TGTGCCAGCAAAGGGACTAGCGGGAGCACAGATACGCAGTATTTT. This gives the protein CASKGTSGSTDTQYF.